The clone carrying this T cell receptor (beta chain) appeared once. Antigen unknown. V was cut by 3 bases and J by 2 bases, with 10 bases left in between. The CDR3 spans 14 residues. The germline CDR1 and CDR2 sequences are DFQATT and SNEGSKA (reference sequence). Data came from immunoSEQ multiplex PCR; TCRdb stores just in-frame clones and leaves some out. The sample records 70,000 to 95,000 clones, 90% being singletons. The data were obtained in a study of T cell responses to AZD1222 COVID-19 vaccine. Findings of the study overall: Researchers took repertoire samples only after the peak T cell response had come. The sample set comprised mostly white British donors with more females, and clonal diversity was possibly underestimated.

The material was peripheral blood, obtained 28 days after the second AZD1222 dose. The V and J genes are TRBV20-1 and TRBJ2-2; no reliable D call. This TCR was sampled from an adult who received the AZD1222 COVID-19 vaccine. The CDR3 DNA reads TGCAGTGCTAGTCTTTCCGGAAACACCGGGGAGCTGTTTTTT. Its protein is CSASLSGNTGELFF.